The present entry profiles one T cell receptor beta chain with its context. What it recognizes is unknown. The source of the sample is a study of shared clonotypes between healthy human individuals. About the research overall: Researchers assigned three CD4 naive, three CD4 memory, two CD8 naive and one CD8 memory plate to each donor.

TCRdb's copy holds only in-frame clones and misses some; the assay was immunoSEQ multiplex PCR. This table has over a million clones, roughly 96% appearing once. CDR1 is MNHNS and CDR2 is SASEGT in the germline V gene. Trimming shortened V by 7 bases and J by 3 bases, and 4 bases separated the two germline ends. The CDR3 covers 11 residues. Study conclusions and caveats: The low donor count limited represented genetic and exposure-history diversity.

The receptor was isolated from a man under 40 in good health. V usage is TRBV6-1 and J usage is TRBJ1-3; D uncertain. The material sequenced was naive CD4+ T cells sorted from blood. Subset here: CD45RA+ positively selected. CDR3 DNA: TGTGCCAGCACAAATGGAAACACCATATATTTT. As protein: CASTNGNTIYF.